The rows below give T cell receptor beta chains drawn from one sample of a study of blood T cell repertoires in COVID-19. Sequenced by immunoSEQ multiplex PCR; TCRdb stores in-frame clones only, minus some. The table has roughly 160,000 clones, roughly 80% seen once. Source material: PBMCs or T cells enriched from blood (not recorded which). The source is a middle-aged man who had recovered from COVID-19. Both conserved end residues are part of each CDR3. D genes are given only for firm matches. Clone sizes are given selectively: once, few, many, or a class where the clone is expanded.

CAISESTPRQGRSEAFF TGTGCCATCAGTGAGTCGACCCCTCGGCAGGGCCGATCTGAAGCTTTCTTT NA TRBJ1-1 TRBV10-3 NA
CASSNGLVDYNEQFF TGTGCCAGCAGCAACGGACTAGTTGACTACAATGAGCAGTTCTTC few TRBJ2-1 TRBV5-4 TRBD2
CASSDGLAPDIQYF TGCGCCAGCAGTGATGGACTAGCGCCCGACATTCAGTACTTC once TRBJ2-4 TRBV10-2 TRBD2
CASRGDREADTQYF TGCGCCAGCAGAGGGGACAGGGAGGCAGATACGCAGTATTTT NA TRBJ2-3 TRBV10-1 TRBD1
CASSLDKERGGYTF TGTGCCAGCAGCTTAGATAAAGAACGGGGTGGCTACACCTTC NA TRBJ1-2 TRBV7-9 NA
CASSEAGRTVGEKLFF TGTGCCAGCAGTGAAGCCGGACGGACAGTAGGGGAAAAACTGTTTTTT once TRBJ1-4 TRBV6-1 NA
CASSLLAGNNEQFF TGTGCCAGCAGCCTCTTAGCGGGAAACAATGAGCAGTTCTTC NA TRBJ2-1 TRBV7-3 TRBD2
CASQGSDYEQYF TGTGCCAGTCAGGGAAGCGACTACGAGCAGTACTTC NA TRBJ2-7 TRBV19 NA
CASSKRGNQPQHF TGTGCCAGTAGTAAGCGAGGCAATCAGCCCCAGCATTTT once TRBJ1-5 TRBV19 NA
CASSESPGNEQFF TGTGCCAGCAGTGAAAGCCCGGGAAATGAGCAGTTCTTC NA TRBJ2-1 TRBV6-4 NA
CATSHPGNYGYTF TGTGCCACCAGTCATCCGGGGAACTATGGCTACACCTTC NA TRBJ1-2 TRBV24-1 NA
CASSPSDRANTGELFF TGTGCCAGCAGTCCCAGCGACAGGGCGAACACCGGGGAGCTGTTTTTT NA TRBJ2-2 TRBV28 TRBD1
CASSPDRVYGYTF TGTGCCAGCAGTCCGGACAGGGTGTATGGCTACACCTTC NA TRBJ1-2 TRBV12-3/TRBV12-4 TRBD1
CASSYSGGEYYRELFF TGTGCCAGCAGTTACAGCGGGGGGGAATACTACCGGGAGCTGTTTTTT NA TRBJ2-2 TRBV27 TRBD2
CASRVGRGSQPQHF TGTGCCAGCAGAGTGGGTAGGGGGAGTCAGCCCCAGCATTTT NA TRBJ1-5 TRBV27 NA
CASRTEPNSPLHF TGTGCCAGCAGGACGGAGCCAAATTCACCCCTCCACTTT NA TRBJ1-6 TRBV28 NA
CASSMSSGGSYNEQFF TGTGCCAGTAGTATGTCTAGCGGAGGCTCCTACAATGAGCAGTTCTTC NA TRBJ2-1 TRBV19 TRBD2
CASSVWGGTGELFF TGCGCCAGCAGCGTGTGGGGGGGAACCGGGGAGCTGTTTTTT NA TRBJ2-2 TRBV4-1 TRBD2